There are many counts of the clone carrying this TCR beta chain. Antigen: not known. The data originate from a study of early T cells in non-severe SARS-CoV-2 infection. Study summary: Sequencing of bulk RNA from unsorted whole blood was done, without chain pairing. Study-wide results and caveats: Comparison of clonotypes with VDJdb favored anti-spike CD8 responses while missing private and CD4 specificities.

Unique molecular identifiers (one per individual cDNA molecule) were attached. Via MiXCR, TCRdb re-called the 5' RACE reads, giving one row per CDR3 protein. The repertoire holds tens of thousands of distinct CDR3 sequences, over 11% seen once, with 3% to 3.5% in the top ten. In germline, CDR1 is DFQATT, CDR2 SNEGSKA (reference sequence). V lost 3 bases and J lost 0, with 8 bases in between. CDR3 length equals 13 residues. The chain has TRBV20-1 and TRBJ2-5, with no clear D. The source is an adult who was a healthcare worker with PCR-confirmed SARS-CoV-2 infection or an uninfected control (not recorded which). The sample taken for sequencing was whole blood. CDR3 nucleotide sequence: TGCAGTGCTAGGCCTCCGTACCAAGAGACCCAGTACTTC. Protein: CSARPPYQETQYF.